This is a list of T cell receptor beta chains from one sample in a study of T cell responses to AZD1222 COVID-19 vaccine. Here immunoSEQ multiplex PCR was the method, and the copy in TCRdb shows in-frame clones only, minus some. The sample lists roughly 110,000 clones; roughly 89% were seen once. The material was peripheral blood, obtained on day 0 of AZD1222 vaccination. The receptors were sampled from an adult in good health. CDR3s include the opening cysteine and the closing phenylalanine or tryptophan. D genes are given only for firm matches. Rows give clone size only sometimes, using once, few, many, or a class for an expanded clone.

d_call j_call v_call clone_size cdr3_aa cdr3_nt
TRBD1 TRBJ1-2 TRBV3-1/TRBV3-2 NA CASSQVLPGQGYGYTF TGTGCCAGCAGCCAAGTACTCCCGGGACAGGGGTACGGCTACACCTTC
TRBD1 TRBJ1-4 TRBV7-6 once CASSPGGREREKLFF TGTGCCAGCAGCCCAGGGGGCAGGGAGCGGGAAAAACTGTTTTTT
NA TRBJ2-7 TRBV5-6 NA CASSSPGAGNEQYF TGTGCCAGCAGCTCCCCGGGGGCCGGGAACGAGCAGTACTTC
NA TRBJ2-1 TRBV5-4 NA CASSPRSSLYYNEQFF TGTGCCAGCAGCCCGAGGAGTAGTTTATACTACAATGAGCAGTTCTTC
NA TRBJ2-3 TRBV5-4 NA CASTQGPDTQYF TGTGCCAGCACACAGGGCCCAGATACGCAGTATTTT
NA TRBJ1-3 TRBV6-5 NA CASSWATVGNTIYF TGTGCCAGCAGTTGGGCTACAGTTGGAAACACCATATATTTT
NA TRBJ2-5 TRBV7-2 NA CASSGQPLETQYF TGTGCCAGCAGCGGGCAGCCGTTAGAGACCCAGTACTTC
NA TRBJ2-1 TRBV4-3 NA CASSQEPRTLGEQFF TGCGCCAGCAGCCAAGAGCCCAGGACACTCGGAGAGCAGTTCTTC
TRBD1 TRBJ2-2 TRBV6-6 NA CASSQDRGLANTGELFF TGTGCCAGCAGTCAGGACAGGGGGTTGGCGAACACCGGGGAGCTGTTTTTT
NA TRBJ2-1 TRBV12-3/TRBV12-4 NA CASSLGGEQFF TGTGCCAGCAGTTTAGGTGGTGAGCAGTTCTTC
NA TRBJ1-1 TRBV6-6 NA CASSYSTDFGAEAFF TGTGCCAGCAGTTACTCGACAGATTTCGGGGCTGAAGCTTTCTTT
NA TRBJ2-3 TRBV5-4 NA CASSFRTVGLVGSTDTQYF TGTGCCAGCAGCTTCCGGACAGTAGGCTTAGTTGGTAGCACAGATACGCAGTATTTT
TRBD2 TRBJ2-7 TRBV6-2/TRBV6-3 NA CASSPKLAGRTYEQYF TGTGCCAGCAGCCCTAAACTAGCGGGTCGAACCTACGAGCAGTACTTC
NA TRBJ2-6 TRBV6-4 NA CASSGQAGANVLTF TGTGCCAGCAGTGGCCAAGCTGGGGCCAACGTCCTGACTTTC
NA TRBJ1-2 TRBV7-6 NA CASSQATGHYGYTF TGTGCCAGCAGCCAAGCGACAGGACACTATGGCTACACCTTC
NA TRBJ2-7 TRBV4-1 NA CASSRGFDTSLITAQYF TGCGCCAGCAGCCGGGGTTTCGACACGTCTCTGATTACGGCGCAGTACTTC
NA TRBJ2-3 TRBV9 NA CASSDEGERSDTQYF TGTGCCAGCAGCGACGAAGGGGAGAGGTCAGATACGCAGTATTTT
NA TRBJ2-5 TRBV6-5 once CASSRTRETQYF TGTGCCAGCAGTCGTACTCGGGAGACCCAGTACTTC
NA TRBJ2-3 TRBV29-1 NA CSVGASDTQYF TGCAGCGTGGGGGCTTCAGATACGCAGTATTTT
NA TRBJ2-6 TRBV5-4 NA CASSLLGSGANVLTF TGTGCCAGCAGCTTGCTGGGGTCTGGGGCCAACGTCCTGACTTTC
NA TRBJ1-5 TRBV10-2 NA CASSDSGNQPQHF TGCGCCAGCAGTGATTCGGGGAATCAGCCCCAGCATTTT
NA TRBJ2-2 TRBV10-2 NA CASSTGLAGELFF TGCGCCAGCAGTACCGGGTTGGCCGGGGAGCTGTTTTTT